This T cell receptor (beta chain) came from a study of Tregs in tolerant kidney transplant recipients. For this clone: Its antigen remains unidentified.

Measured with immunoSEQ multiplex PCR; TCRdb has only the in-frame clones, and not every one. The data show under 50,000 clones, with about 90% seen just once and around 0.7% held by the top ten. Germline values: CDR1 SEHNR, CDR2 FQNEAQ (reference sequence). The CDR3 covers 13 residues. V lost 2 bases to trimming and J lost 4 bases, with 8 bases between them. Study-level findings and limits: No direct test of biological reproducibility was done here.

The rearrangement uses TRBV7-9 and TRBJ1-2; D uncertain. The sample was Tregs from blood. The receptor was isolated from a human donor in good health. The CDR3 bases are TGTGCCAGCAGCTTAAACGGATTCTATGGCTACACCTTC. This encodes CASSLNGFYGYTF.